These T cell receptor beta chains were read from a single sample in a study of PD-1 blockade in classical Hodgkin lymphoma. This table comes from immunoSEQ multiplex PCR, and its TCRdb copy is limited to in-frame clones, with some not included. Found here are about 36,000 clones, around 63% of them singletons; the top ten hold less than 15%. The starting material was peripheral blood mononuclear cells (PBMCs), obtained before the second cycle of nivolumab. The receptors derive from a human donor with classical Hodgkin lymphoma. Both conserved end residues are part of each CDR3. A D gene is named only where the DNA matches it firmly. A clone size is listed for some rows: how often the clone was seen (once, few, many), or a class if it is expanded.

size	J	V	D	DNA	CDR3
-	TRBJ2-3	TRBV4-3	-	TGCGCCAGCAGCCCTGCAGCATGGACTGGATCCGCCACAGATACGCAGTATTTT	CASSPAAWTGSATDTQYF
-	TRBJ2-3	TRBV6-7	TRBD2	TGTGCCAGCAGTTATCTAGCGGGGAACACAGATACGCAGTATTTT	CASSYLAGNTDTQYF
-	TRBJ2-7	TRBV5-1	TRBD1	TGCGCCAGCAGCTTGGGCTACAGGGGGTCCTACGAGCAGTACTTC	CASSLGYRGSYEQYF
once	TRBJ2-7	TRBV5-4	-	TGTGCCAGCAGCCCAAGACTAGGAGCCTACGAGCAGTACTTC	CASSPRLGAYEQYF
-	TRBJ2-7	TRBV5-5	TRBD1	TGTGCCAGCAGCTTAGGACAGGGGGCTTTCTACGAGCAGTACTTC	CASSLGQGAFYEQYF
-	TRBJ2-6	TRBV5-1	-	TGCGCCAGCAGCTTGGGGACCTCTGGGGCCAACGTCCTGACTTTC	CASSLGTSGANVLTF
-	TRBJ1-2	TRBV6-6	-	TGTGCCAGCAGAGAACAGGGTTCCTATGGCTACACCTTC	CASREQGSYGYTF
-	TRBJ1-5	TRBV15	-	TGTGCCACCAGCAGGGATCGCGGGGCCAATCAGCCCCAGCATTTT	CATSRDRGANQPQHF
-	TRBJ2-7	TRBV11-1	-	TGTGCCAGCAGCTTAGTTTCTCCCTACGAGCAGTACTTC	CASSLVSPYEQYF
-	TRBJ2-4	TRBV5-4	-	TGTGCCAGCAGTGACCGACAGTTAGCCAAAAACATTCAGTACTTC	CASSDRQLAKNIQYF
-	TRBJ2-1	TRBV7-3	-	TGTGCCAGCAGCTTCGTAGGGACTCCTAACAATGAGCAGTTCTTC	CASSFVGTPNNEQFF
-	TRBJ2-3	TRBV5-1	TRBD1	TGCGCCAGCAGCAGGGGACAGACTAGCACAGATACGCAGTATTTT	CASSRGQTSTDTQYF
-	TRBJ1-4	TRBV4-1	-	TGCGCCAGCAGCCAAGAGAAGGGAGCTAATGAAAAACTGTTTTTT	CASSQEKGANEKLFF
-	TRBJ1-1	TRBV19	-	TGTGCCAGTAGTATGCGGGGACAAAACACTGAAGCTTTCTTT	CASSMRGQNTEAFF
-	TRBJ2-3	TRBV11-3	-	TGTGCCAGCAGCTTAACGTCAGATACGCAGTATTTT	CASSLTSDTQYF
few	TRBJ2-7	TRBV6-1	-	TGTGCCAGTAACCAGGGGTTCGAGCAGTACTTC	CASNQGFEQYF
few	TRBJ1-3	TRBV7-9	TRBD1	TGTGCCAGCACCTTCGACAGGGTCGGAAACACCATATATTTT	CASTFDRVGNTIYF
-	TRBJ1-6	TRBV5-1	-	TGCGCCAGCAGCTTGGGAAGCTCCTATAATTCACCCCTCCACTTT	CASSLGSSYNSPLHF
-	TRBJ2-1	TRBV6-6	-	TGTGCCAGCACCCCCGACTCAATCAGCTCCTACAATGAGCAGTTCTTC	CASTPDSISSYNEQFF
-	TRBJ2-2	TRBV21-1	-	TGTGCCAGCAGCAAAGGGGGCAGGCGGACCGGGGAGCTGTTTTTT	CASSKGGRRTGELFF
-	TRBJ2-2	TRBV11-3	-	TGTGCCAGCAGCTTATCATTTATGGGGAGTGGCGGCACCGGGGAGCTGTTTTTT	CASSLSFMGSGGTGELFF
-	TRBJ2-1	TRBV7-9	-	TGTGCCAGCAGCCTCTCGGGGGGCCCCTACAATGAGCAGTTCTTC	CASSLSGGPYNEQFF
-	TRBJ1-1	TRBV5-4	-	TGTGCCAGCAGCTTGGACAGCGCCCCAACTGAAGCTTTCTTT	CASSLDSAPTEAFF
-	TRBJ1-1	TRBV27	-	TGTGCCAGCAGTTATGGGTTAGGCACTGAAGCTTTCTTT	CASSYGLGTEAFF
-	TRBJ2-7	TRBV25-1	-	TGTGCCAGCCCGGGCCCTATTCCTAGGGAGCAGTACTTC	CASPGPIPREQYF
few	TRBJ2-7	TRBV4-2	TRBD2	TGTGCCAGCAGCCAAGAGGTCACACTAGCGGGGTCGTACGAGCAGTACTTC	CASSQEVTLAGSYEQYF
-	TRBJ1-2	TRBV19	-	TGTGCCAGTAGCCAACCTCAGGGAAACTATGGCTACACCTTC	CASSQPQGNYGYTF
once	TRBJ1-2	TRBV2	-	TGTGCCAGCAGTGAGGGGTATGGCTACACCTTC	CASSEGYGYTF